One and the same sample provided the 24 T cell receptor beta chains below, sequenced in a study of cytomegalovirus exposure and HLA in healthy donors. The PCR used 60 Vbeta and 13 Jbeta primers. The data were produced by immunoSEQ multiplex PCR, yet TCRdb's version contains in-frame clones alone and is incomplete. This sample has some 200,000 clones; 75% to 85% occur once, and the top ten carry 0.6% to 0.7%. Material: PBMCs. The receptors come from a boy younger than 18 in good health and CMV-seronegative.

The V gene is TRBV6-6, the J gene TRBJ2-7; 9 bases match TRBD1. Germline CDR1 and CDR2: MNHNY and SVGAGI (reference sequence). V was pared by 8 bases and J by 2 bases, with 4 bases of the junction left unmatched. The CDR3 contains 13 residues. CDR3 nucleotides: TGTGCCAGCGAAGGGGACAGGGCCTACGAGCAGTACTTC. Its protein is CASEGDRAYEQYF.

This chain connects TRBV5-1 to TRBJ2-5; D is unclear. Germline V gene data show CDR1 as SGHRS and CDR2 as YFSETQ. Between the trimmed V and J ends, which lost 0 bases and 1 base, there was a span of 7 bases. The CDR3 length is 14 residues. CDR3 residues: CASSLGQIQETQYF. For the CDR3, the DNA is TGCGCCAGCAGCTTGGGGCAGATCCAAGAGACCCAGTACTTC.

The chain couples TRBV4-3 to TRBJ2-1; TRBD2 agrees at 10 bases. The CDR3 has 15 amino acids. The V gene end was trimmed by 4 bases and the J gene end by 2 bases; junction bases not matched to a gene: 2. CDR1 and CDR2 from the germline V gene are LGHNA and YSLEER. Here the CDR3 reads CASSPSGRAYNEQFF. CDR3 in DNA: TGCGCCAGCAGCCCGAGCGGGAGGGCCTACAATGAGCAGTTCTTC.

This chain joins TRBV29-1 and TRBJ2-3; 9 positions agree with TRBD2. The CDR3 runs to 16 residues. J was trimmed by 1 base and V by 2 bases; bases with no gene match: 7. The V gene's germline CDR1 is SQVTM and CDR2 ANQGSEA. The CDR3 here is CSVENLGLAGTDTQYF. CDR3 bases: TGCAGCGTTGAAAACTTGGGACTAGCTGGCACAGATACGCAGTATTTT.

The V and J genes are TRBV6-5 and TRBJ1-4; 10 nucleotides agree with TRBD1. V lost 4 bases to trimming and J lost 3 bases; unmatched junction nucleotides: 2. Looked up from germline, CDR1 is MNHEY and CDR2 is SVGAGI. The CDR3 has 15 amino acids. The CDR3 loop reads CASSLDRGANEKLFF. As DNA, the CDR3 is TGTGCCAGCAGTTTGGACAGGGGGGCTAATGAAAAACTGTTTTTT.

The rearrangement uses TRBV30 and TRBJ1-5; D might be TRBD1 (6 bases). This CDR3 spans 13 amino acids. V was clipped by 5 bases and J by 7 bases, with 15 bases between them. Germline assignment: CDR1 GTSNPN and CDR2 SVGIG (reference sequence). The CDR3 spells CAWGQGIGQPQHF. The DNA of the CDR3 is TGTGCCTGGGGGCAGGGGATCGGCCAGCCCCAGCATTTT.

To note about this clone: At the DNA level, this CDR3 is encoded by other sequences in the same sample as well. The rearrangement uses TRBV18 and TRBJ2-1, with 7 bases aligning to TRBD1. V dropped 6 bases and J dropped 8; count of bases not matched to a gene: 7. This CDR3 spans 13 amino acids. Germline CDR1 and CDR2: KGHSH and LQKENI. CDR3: CASSPTGRDEQFF. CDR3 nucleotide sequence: TGTGCCAGCTCGCCGACAGGGCGAGATGAGCAGTTCTTC.

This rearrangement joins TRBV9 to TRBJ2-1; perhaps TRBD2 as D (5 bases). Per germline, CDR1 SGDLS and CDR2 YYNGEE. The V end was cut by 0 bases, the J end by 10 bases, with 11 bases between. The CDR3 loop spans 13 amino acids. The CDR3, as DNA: TGTGCCAGCAGCGTAGCGGTTTCGGGGGAGCAGTTCTTC. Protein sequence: CASSVAVSGEQFF. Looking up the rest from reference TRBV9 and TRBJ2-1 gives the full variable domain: DSGVTQTPKHLITATGQRVTLRCSPRSGDLSVYWYQQSLDQGLQFLIQYYNGEERAKGNILERFSAQQFPDLHSELNLSSLELGDSALYFCASSVAVSGEQFFGPGTRLTVL.

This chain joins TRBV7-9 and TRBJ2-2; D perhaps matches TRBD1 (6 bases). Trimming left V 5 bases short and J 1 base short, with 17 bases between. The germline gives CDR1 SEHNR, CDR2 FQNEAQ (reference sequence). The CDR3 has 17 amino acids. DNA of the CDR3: TGTGCCAGCAGCCCGCGTAACAGGGAGAGGAACACCGGGGAGCTGTTTTTT. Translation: CASSPRNRERNTGELFF.

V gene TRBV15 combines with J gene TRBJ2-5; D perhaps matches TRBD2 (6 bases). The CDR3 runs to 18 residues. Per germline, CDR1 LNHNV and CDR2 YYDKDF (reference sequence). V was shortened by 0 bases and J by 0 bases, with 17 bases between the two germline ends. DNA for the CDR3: TGTGCCACCAGCAGAGATATCCCGAAGAGCGGGTACCAAGAGACCCAGTACTTC. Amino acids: CATSRDIPKSGYQETQYF.

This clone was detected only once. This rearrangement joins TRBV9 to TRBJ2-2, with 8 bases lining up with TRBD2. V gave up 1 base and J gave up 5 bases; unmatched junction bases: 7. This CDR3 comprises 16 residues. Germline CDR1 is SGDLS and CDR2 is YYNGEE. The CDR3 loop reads CASSVTSGSGTGELFF. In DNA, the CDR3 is TGTGCCAGCAGCGTAACGAGCGGGAGCGGAACCGGGGAGCTGTTTTTT.

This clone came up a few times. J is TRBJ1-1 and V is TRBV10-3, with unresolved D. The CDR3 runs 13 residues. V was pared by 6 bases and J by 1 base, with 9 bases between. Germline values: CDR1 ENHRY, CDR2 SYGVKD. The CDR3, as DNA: TGTGCCATCAGCGGAGAGGGGAACACTGAAGCTTTCTTT. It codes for CAISGEGNTEAFF.

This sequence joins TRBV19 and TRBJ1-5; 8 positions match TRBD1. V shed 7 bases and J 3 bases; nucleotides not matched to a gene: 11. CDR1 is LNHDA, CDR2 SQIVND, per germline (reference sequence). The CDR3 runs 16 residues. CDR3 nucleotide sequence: TGTGCCAGTACCACTCTCGGGGGACAGGTCAATCAGCCCCAGCATTTT. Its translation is CASTTLGGQVNQPQHF.

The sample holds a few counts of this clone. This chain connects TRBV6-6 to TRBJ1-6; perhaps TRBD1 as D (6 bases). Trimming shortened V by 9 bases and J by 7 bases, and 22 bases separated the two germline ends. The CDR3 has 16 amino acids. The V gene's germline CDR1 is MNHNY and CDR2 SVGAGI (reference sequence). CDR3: CASSGGQTWGNSPLHF. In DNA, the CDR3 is TGTGCCAGTTCGGGGGGCCAAACCTGGGGGAATTCACCCCTCCACTTT.

The CDR3 loop is CASSVAGNGNTIYF. Here the CDR3 DNA reads TGTGCCAGCAGCGTAGCGGGGAATGGAAACACCATATATTTT. This sequence joins TRBV9 and TRBJ1-3; D call uncertain. CDR1 and CDR2 from the germline V gene are SGDLS and YYNGEE. With 0 bases removed from V and 3 bases from J, the gap between germline ends came to 7 bases. This CDR3 contains 14 residues.

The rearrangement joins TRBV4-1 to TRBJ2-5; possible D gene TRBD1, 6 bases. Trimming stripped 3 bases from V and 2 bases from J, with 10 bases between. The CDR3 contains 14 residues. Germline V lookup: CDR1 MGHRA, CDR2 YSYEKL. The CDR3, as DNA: TGCGCCAGCAGCCATTCGACAGGACAAGAGACCCAGTACTTC. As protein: CASSHSTGQETQYF.

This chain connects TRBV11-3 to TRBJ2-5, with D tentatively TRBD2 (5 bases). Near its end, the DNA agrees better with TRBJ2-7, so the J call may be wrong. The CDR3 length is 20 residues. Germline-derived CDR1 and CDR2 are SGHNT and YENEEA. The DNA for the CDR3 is TGTGCCAGCAGCTTAGATCTGCCGGGGATACGCGGGTCTAGGACCTACGAGCAGTACTTC. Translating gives CASSLDLPGIRGSRTYEQYF.

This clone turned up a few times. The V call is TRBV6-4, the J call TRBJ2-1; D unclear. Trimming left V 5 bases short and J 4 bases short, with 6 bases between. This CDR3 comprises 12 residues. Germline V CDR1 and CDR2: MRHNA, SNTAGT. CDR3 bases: TGTGCCAGCAGTACAGAGTACAATGAGCAGTTCTTC. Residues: CASSTEYNEQFF.

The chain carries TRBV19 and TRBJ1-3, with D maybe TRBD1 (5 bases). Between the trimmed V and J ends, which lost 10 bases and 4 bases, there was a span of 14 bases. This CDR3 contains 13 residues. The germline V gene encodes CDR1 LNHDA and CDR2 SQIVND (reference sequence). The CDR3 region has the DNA TGTGCCACTAAGGGGTGGACAGGAAACACCATATATTTT. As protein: CATKGWTGNTIYF.

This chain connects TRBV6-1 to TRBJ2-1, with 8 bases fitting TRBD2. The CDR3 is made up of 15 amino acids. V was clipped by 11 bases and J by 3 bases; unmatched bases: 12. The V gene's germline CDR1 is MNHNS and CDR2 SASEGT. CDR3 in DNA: TGTGCCTCCGCGTCGCGGGGGGCCCACTACAATGAGCAGTTCTTC. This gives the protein CASASRGAHYNEQFF.

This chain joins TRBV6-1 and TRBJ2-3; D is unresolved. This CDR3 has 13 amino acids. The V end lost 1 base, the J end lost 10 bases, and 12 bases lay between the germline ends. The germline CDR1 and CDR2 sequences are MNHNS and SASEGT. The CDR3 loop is CASSEGLVGPQYF. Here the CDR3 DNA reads TGTGCCAGCAGTGAAGGGCTAGTCGGTCCGCAGTATTTT.

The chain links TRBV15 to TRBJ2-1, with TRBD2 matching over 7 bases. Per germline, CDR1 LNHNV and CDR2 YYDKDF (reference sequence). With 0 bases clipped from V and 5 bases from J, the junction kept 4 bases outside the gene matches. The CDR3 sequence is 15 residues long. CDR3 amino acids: CATSRELAKDNEQFF. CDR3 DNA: TGTGCCACCAGCAGAGAACTAGCGAAGGACAATGAGCAGTTCTTC.

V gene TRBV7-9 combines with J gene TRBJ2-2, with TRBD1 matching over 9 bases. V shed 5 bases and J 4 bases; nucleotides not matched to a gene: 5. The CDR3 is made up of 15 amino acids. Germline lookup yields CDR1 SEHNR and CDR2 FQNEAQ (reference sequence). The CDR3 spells CASSRTGVSTGELFF. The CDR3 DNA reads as TGTGCCAGCAGCCGGACAGGGGTCAGCACCGGGGAGCTGTTTTTT. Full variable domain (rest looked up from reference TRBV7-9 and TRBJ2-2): DTGVSQNPRHKITKRGQNVTFRCDPISEHNRLYWYRQTLGQGPEFLTYFQNEAQLEKSRLLSDRFSAERPKGSFSTLEIQRTEQGDSAMYLCASSRTGVSTGELFFGEGSRLTVL.

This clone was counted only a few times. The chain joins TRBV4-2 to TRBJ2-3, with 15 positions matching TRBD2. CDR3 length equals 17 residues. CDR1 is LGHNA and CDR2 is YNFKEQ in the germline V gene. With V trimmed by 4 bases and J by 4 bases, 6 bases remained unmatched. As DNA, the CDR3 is TGTGCCAGCAGCCGGACTAGCGGGGGGGCTTGGGCAGATACGCAGTATTTT. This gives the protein CASSRTSGGAWADTQYF.